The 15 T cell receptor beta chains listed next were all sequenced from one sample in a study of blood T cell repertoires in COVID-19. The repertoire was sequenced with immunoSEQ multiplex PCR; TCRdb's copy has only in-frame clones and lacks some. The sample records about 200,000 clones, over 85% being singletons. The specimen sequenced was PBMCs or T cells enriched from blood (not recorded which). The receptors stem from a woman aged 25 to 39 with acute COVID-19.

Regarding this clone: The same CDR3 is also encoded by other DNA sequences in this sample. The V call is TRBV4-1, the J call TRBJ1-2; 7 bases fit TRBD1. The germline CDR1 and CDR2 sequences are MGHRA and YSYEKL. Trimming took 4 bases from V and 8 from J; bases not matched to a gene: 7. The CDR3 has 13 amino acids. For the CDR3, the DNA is TGCGCCAGCAGCCCTATAGGGGGCTACGGCTACACCTTC. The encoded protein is CASSPIGGYGYTF.

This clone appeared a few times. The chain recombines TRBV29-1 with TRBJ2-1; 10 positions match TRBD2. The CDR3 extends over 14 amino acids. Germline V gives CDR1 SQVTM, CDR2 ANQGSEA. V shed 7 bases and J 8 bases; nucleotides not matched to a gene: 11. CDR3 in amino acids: CSASGGEKTYEQFF. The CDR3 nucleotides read TGCAGCGCAAGCGGGGGGGAGAAAACGTATGAGCAGTTCTTC.

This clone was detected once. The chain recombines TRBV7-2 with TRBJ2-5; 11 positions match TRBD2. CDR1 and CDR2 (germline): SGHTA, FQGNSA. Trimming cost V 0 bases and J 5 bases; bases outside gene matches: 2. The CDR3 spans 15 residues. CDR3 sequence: CASSLAASGGETQYF. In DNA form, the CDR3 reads TGTGCCAGCAGCTTAGCGGCTAGCGGGGGGGAGACCCAGTACTTC.

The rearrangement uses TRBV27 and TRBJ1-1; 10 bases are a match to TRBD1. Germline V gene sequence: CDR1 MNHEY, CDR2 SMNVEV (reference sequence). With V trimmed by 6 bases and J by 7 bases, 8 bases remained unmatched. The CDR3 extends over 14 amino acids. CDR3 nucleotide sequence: TGTGCCAGCAGGACGACAGGGGGCATTGGTGAAGCTTTCTTT. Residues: CASRTTGGIGEAFF.

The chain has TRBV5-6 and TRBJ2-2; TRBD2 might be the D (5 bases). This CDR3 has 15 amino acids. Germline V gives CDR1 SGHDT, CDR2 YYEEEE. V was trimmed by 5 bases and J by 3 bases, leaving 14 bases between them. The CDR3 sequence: CASRGAWADTGELFF. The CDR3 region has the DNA TGTGCCAGCAGGGGAGCTTGGGCCGACACCGGGGAGCTGTTTTTT.

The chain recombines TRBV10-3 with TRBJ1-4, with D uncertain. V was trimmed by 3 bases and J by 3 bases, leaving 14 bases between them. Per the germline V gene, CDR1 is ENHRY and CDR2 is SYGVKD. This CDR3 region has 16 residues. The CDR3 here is CAISDNGGQSNEKLFF. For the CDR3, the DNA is TGTGCCATCAGTGATAACGGAGGGCAGTCTAATGAAAAACTGTTTTTT.

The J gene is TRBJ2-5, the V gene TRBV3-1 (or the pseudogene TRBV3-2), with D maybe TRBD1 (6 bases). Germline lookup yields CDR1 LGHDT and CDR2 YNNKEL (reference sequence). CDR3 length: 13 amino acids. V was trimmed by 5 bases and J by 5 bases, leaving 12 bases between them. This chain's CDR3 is CASSARGLETQYF. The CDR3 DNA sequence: TGTGCCAGCAGCGCGAGGGGGTTGGAGACCCAGTACTTC.

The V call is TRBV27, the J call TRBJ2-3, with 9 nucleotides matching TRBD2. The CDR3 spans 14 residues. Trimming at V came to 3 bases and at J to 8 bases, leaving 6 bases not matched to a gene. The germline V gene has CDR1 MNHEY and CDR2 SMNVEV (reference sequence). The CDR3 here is CASSLRGGAATQYF. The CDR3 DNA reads TGTGCCAGCAGTTTGCGGGGGGGGGCGGCTACGCAGTATTTT.

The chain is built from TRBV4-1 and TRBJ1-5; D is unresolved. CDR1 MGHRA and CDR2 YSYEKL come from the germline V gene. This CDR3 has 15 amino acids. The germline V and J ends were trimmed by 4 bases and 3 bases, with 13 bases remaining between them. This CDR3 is CASSLSMSTNQPQHF. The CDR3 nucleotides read TGCGCCAGCAGCCTATCCATGAGTACCAATCAGCCCCAGCATTTT.

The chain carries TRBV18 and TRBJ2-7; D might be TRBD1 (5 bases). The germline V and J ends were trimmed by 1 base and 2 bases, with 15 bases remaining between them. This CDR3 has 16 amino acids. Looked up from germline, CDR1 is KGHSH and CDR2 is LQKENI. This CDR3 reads CASSPRSREGTYEQYF. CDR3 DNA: TGTGCCAGCTCACCACGTTCCAGGGAAGGAACCTACGAGCAGTACTTC.

The CDR3 DNA follows: TGTGCCAGCAGCTGGACTAGCGGGGCGACCTACAATGAGCAGTTCTTC. Its protein product is CASSWTSGATYNEQFF. The chain carries TRBV5-8 and TRBJ2-1, with TRBD2 identical over 12 bases. This CDR3 region has 16 residues. Germline V gives CDR1 SGHTS, CDR2 YDEGEE. Trimming removed 3 bases from V and 2 bases from J; junction bases left unmatched: 3.

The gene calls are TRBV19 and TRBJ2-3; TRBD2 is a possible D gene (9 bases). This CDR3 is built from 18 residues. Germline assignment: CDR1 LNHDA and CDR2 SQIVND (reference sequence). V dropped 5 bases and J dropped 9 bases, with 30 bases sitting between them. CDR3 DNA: TGTGCCAGTAGTGTCGGGACAGGTTCTCTAGCGGGACAGAGAACGCAGTATTTT. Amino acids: CASSVGTGSLAGQRTQYF.

CDR3 residues: CASSLFSDRGLKGYTF. In DNA, the CDR3 is TGTGCCAGCAGCTTGTTTTCGGATCGGGGTCTAAAGGGCTACACCTTC. V is TRBV5-4 and J is TRBJ1-2; D unresolved. This CDR3 spans 16 amino acids. V was clipped by 1 base and J by 8 bases, with 21 bases between them. Germline V gene lookup returns CDR1 SGHNT and CDR2 YYREEE (reference sequence).

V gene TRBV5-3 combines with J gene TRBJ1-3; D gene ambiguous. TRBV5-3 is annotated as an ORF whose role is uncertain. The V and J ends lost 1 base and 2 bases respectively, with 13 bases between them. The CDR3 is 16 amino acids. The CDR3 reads CARSLRSPLTGNTIYF. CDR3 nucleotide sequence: TGTGCCAGAAGCTTGAGAAGCCCCCTAACTGGAAACACCATATATTTT.

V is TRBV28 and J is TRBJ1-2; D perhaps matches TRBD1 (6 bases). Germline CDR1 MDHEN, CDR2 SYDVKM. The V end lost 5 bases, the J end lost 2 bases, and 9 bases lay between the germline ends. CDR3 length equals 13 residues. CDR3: CASSPGQNYGYTF. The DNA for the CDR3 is TGTGCCAGCAGTCCCGGACAGAACTATGGCTACACCTTC.